Listed below are T cell receptor beta chains from one sample, sequenced in a study of blood T cell repertoires in COVID-19. Some clones are missing from TCRdb's copy, which holds only in-frame ones; the method was immunoSEQ multiplex PCR. The table shows roughly 350,000 clones, with roughly 90% occurring only once. Sequencing was carried out using peripheral blood. These receptors were collected from a woman aged 70 to 79 with COVID-19, enrolled during active disease. Both conserved end residues are trimmed from each CDR3. D genes are given only for firm matches.

V	D	J	CDR3
TRBV5-8	TRBD1	TRBJ1-5	ASSHGTGSHQPQH
TRBV29-1	TRBD1	TRBJ1-1	SVEGGTARTEAF
TRBV27	NA	TRBJ2-7	ASSLGAGEGYEQY
TRBV7-3	NA	TRBJ1-2	ASRLNGAYGYT
TRBV11-2	NA	TRBJ1-2	ASSSLGDRSHGYT
TRBV2	TRBD2	TRBJ2-2	ASSEVRTSAGELF
TRBV4-3	NA	TRBJ2-7	ASSRTLSSYEQY
TRBV7-2	TRBD2	TRBJ2-3	ASSLASSGGEYTQY
TRBV5-1	NA	TRBJ1-1	ASSLDKNTEAF
TRBV3-1/TRBV3-2	TRBD1	TRBJ1-1	ASSPLWQGAPAEAF
TRBV11-2	NA	TRBJ2-3	ASSLRAGSDTDTQY
TRBV5-1	TRBD1	TRBJ2-7	ASSTPGQGADEQY
TRBV5-6	TRBD2	TRBJ2-3	ASSLPGLATDTQY
TRBV5-6	NA	TRBJ1-6	ASSLFFSEYSPLH
TRBV3-1/TRBV3-2	TRBD2	TRBJ2-1	ASSPGLAGSRGEQF
TRBV21-1	NA	TRBJ1-6	ASSKSSGVSNNSPLH
TRBV24-1	TRBD1	TRBJ2-3	ATSDLGQPDTQY
TRBV27	NA	TRBJ1-5	ASSSLGLGGNQPQH
TRBV6-5	TRBD1	TRBJ1-5	ASTGQGRDQPQH
TRBV28	NA	TRBJ1-2	ASSPNINYGYT
TRBV24-1	TRBD1	TRBJ1-1	ATGDRDQAF
TRBV7-9	TRBD1	TRBJ2-1	ASSWGQGGEQF
TRBV7-2	NA	TRBJ2-7	ASSLSGTGLYEQY